This TCR beta chain was captured in a study of T cell responses to AZD1222 COVID-19 vaccine. This clone has just one count. Its specificity is not known. Regarding the study as a whole: The donor cohort was predominantly white British with a female majority, and clonal diversity may have been underestimated. Reports say nearly half of spike-specific TCRs go after unmutated variant regions.

Some clones are missing from TCRdb's copy, which holds only in-frame ones; the method was immunoSEQ multiplex PCR. Counted here are under 200,000 clones, more than 80% occurring once; the ten biggest clones make up 3.5% to 4%. This CDR3 contains 15 residues. After removal of 7 bases from V and 8 bases from J, the junction contained 14 bases not matched to a gene. CDR1 is SNHLY and CDR2 is FYNNEI in the germline V gene. The specimen was peripheral blood, collected 28 days after the second dose of the MenACWY control vaccine. The chain links TRBV2 to TRBJ2-1, with 7 bases matching TRBD2. The receptor was derived from an adult who received the MenACWY meningococcal vaccine as a control. DNA of the CDR3: TGTGCCAGCACTAGCGGACTTCTGGGCGGAGATGAGCAGTTCTTC. Residues: CASTSGLLGGDEQFF.